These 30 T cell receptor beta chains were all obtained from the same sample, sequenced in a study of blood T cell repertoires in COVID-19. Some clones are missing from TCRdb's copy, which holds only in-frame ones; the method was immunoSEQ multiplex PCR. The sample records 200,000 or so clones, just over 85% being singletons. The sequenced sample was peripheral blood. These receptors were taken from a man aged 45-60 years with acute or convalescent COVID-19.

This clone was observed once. CDR3 residues: CASSEQGDEQYF. The CDR3 DNA reads as TGTGCCAGCAGTGAACAAGGGGACGAGCAGTACTTC. This chain connects TRBV6-1 to TRBJ2-7, with D possibly TRBD1 on 5 matching bases. CDR1 and CDR2 from the germline V gene are MNHNS and SASEGT. The V end lost 2 bases, the J end lost 5 bases, and 7 bases lay between the germline ends. The CDR3 totals 12 residues.

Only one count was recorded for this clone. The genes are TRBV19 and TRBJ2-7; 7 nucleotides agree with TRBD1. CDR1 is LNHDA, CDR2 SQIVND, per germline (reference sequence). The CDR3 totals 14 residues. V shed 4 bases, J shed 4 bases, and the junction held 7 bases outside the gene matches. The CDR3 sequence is CASSRGQAQYEQYF. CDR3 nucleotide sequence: TGTGCCAGTAGTAGAGGACAGGCGCAATACGAGCAGTACTTC.

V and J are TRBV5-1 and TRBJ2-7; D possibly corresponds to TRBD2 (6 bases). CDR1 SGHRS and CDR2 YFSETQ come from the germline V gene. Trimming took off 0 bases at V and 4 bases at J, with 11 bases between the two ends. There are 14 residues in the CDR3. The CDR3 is CASSLGQEGYEQYF. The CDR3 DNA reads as TGCGCCAGCAGCTTGGGCCAGGAGGGATACGAGCAGTACTTC.

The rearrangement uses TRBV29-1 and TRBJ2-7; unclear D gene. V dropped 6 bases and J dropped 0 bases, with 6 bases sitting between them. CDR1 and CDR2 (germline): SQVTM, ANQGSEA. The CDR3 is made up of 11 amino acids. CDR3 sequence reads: CSVDISYEQYF. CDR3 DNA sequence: TGCAGCGTCGACATCTCCTACGAGCAGTACTTC.

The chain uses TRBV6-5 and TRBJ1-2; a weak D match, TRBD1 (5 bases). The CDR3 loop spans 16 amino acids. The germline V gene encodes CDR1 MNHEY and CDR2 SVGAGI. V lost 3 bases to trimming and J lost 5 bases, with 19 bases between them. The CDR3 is CASSYRDPGLEYGYTF. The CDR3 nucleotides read TGTGCCAGCAGTTATCGGGATCCGGGACTGGAATATGGCTACACCTTC.

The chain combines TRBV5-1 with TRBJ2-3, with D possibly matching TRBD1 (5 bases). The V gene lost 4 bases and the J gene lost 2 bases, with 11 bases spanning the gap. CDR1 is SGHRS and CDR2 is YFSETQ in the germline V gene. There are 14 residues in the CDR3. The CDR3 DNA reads TGCGCCAGCAGCGACAGTTCCTACACAGATACGCAGTATTTT. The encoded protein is CASSDSSYTDTQYF.

The CDR3 sequence is CASSFHGENSNSPLHF. Here the CDR3 DNA reads TGCGCCAGCAGCTTTCACGGGGAGAACTCTAATTCACCCCTCCACTTT. The rearrangement uses TRBV5-1 and TRBJ1-6; the D is unclear. This CDR3 region has 16 residues. The V and J ends lost 2 bases and 6 bases respectively, with 15 bases between them. The germline gives CDR1 SGHRS, CDR2 YFSETQ.

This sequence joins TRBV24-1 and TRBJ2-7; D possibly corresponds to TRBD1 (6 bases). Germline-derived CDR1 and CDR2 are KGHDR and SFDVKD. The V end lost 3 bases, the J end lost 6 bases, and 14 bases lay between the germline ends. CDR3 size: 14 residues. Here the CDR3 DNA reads TGTGCCACCAGTGATCCCGGACAGTCTTGCGAGCAGTACTTC. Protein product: CATSDPGQSCEQYF.

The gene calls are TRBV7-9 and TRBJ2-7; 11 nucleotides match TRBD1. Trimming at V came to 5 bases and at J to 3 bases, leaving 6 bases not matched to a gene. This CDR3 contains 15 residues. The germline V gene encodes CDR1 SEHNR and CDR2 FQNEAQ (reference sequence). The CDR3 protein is CASSPPGTGGYEQYF. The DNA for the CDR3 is TGTGCCAGCAGCCCCCCCGGGACAGGGGGCTACGAGCAGTACTTC.

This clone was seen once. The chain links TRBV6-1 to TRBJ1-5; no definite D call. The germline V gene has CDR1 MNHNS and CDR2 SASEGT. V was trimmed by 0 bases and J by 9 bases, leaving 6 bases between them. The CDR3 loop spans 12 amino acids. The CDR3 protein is CASSEAALPQHF. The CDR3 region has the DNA TGTGCCAGCAGTGAAGCGGCATTGCCCCAGCATTTT.

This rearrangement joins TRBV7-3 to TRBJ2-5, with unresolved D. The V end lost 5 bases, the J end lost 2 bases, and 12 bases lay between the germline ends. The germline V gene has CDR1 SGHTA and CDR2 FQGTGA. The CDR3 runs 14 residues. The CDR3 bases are TGTGCCAGCAGCCCCCGTGGCATGCAAGAGACCCAGTACTTC. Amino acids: CASSPRGMQETQYF. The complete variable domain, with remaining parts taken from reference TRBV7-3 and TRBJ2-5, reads GAGVSQTPSNKVTEKGKYVELRCDPISGHTALYWYRQSLGQGPEFLIYFQGTGAADDSGLPNDRFFAVRPEGSVSTLKIQRTERGDSAVYLCASSPRGMQETQYFGPGTRLLVL.

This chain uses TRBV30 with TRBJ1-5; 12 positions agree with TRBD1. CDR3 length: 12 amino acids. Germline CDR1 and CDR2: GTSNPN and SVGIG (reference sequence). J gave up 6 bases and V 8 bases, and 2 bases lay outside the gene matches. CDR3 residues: CAMGQGAQPQHF. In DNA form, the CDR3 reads TGTGCCATGGGACAGGGGGCTCAGCCCCAGCATTTT.

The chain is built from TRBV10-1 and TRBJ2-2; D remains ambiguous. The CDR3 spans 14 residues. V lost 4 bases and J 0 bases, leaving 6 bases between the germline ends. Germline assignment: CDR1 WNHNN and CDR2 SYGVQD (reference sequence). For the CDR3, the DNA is TGCGCCAGCAGTGGTCAAACGAACACCGGGGAGCTGTTTTTT. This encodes CASSGQTNTGELFF.

The CDR3 DNA reads as TGCGCCAGCAGCTTGTCTACAACGACTGGTACCTATGGCTACACCTTC. It specifies CASSLSTTTGTYGYTF. The V call is TRBV5-1, the J call TRBJ1-2; D ambiguous. This CDR3 region has 16 residues. In germline, CDR1 is SGHRS, CDR2 YFSETQ. The ends were cut back, 1 base at V and 4 bases at J, with 17 bases in the middle. The variable domain in full, completed from reference TRBV5-1 and TRBJ1-2, reads KAGVTQTPRYLIKTRGQQVTLSCSPISGHRSVSWYQQTPGQGLQFLFEYFSETQRNKGNFPGRFSGRQFSNSRSEMNVSTLELGDSALYLCASSLSTTTGTYGYTFGSGTRLTVV.

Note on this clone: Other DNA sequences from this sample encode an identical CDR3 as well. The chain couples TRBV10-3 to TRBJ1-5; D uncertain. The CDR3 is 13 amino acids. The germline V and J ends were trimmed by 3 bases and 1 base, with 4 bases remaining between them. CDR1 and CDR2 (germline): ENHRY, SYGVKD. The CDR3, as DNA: TGTGCCATCAGTGACCAGAGCAATCAGCCCCAGCATTTT. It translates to CAISDQSNQPQHF.

The DNA for the CDR3 is TGCGCCAGCAGCTTCTCAACCCGGGACAGCCGAACTGAAGCTTTCTTT. Residues: CASSFSTRDSRTEAFF. The V gene is TRBV5-1, the J gene TRBJ1-1; TRBD1 aligns across 7 bases. This CDR3 is built from 16 residues. The V and J ends lost 2 bases and 5 bases, in that order; junction bases with no gene match: 12. Germline V gene lookup returns CDR1 SGHRS and CDR2 YFSETQ.

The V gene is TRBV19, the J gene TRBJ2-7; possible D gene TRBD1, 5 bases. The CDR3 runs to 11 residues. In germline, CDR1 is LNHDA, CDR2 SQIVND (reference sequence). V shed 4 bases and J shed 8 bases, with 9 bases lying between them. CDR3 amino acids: CASSTQGKQYF. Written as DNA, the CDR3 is TGTGCCAGTAGTACCCAGGGAAAGCAGTACTTC. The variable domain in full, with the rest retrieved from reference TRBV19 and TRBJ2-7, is DGGITQSPKYLFRKEGQNVTLSCEQNLNHDAMYWYRQDPGQGLRLIYYSQIVNDFQKGDIAEGYSVSREKKESFPLTVTSAQKNPTAFYLCASSTQGKQYFGPGTRLTVT.

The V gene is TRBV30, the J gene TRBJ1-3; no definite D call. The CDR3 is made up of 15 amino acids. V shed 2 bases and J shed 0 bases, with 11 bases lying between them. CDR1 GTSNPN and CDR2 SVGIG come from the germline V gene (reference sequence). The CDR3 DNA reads TGTGCCTGGAGTCCTCAGGTTATCTCTGGAAACACCATATATTTT. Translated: CAWSPQVISGNTIYF.

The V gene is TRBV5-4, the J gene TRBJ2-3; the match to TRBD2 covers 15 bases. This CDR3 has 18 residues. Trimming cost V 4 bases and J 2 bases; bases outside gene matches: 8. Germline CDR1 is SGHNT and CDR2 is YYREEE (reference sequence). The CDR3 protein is CASSRTSGGGRDTDTQYF. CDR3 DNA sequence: TGTGCCAGCAGCCGGACTAGCGGGGGGGGCCGGGACACAGATACGCAGTATTTT.

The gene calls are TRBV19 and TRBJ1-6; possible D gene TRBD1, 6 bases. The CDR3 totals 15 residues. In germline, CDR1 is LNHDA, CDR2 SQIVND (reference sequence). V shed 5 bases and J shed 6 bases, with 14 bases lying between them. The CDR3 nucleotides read TGTGCCAGTAGTGGCAGGCGGGGGCTTAATTCACCCCTCCACTTT. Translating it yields CASSGRRGLNSPLHF. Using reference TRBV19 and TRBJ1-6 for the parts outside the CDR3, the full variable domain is DGGITQSPKYLFRKEGQNVTLSCEQNLNHDAMYWYRQDPGQGLRLIYYSQIVNDFQKGDIAEGYSVSREKKESFPLTVTSAQKNPTAFYLCASSGRRGLNSPLHFGNGTRLTVT.

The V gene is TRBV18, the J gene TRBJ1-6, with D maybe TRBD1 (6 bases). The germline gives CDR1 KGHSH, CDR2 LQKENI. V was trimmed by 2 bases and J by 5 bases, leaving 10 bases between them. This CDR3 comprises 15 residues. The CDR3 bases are TGTGCCAGCTCACCATCAGGGGCCGATAATTCACCCCTCCACTTT. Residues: CASSPSGADNSPLHF.

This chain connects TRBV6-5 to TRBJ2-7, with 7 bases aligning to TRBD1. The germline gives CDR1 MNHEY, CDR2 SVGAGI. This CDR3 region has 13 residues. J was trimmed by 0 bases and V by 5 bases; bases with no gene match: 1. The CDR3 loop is CASSRGPSYEQYF. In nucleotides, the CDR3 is TGTGCCAGCAGTAGGGGGCCCTCCTACGAGCAGTACTTC.

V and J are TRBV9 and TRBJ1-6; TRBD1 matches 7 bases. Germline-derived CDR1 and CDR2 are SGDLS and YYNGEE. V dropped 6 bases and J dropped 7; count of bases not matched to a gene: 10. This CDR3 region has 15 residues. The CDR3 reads CASTKEGAGNSPLHF. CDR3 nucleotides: TGTGCCAGCACCAAAGAGGGGGCGGGAAATTCACCCCTCCACTTT.

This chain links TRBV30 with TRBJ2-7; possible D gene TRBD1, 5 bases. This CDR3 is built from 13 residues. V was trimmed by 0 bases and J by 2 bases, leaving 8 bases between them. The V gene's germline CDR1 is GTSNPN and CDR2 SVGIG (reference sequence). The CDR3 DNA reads TGTGCCTGGAGTGTACAGGCCACCTACGAGCAGTACTTC. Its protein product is CAWSVQATYEQYF. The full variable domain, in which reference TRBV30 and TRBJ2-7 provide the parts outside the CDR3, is SQTIHQWPATLVQPVGSPLSLECTVEGTSNPNLYWYRQAAGRGLQLLFYSVGIGQISSEVPQNLSASRPQDRQFILSSKKLLLSDSGFYLCAWSVQATYEQYFGPGTRLTVT.

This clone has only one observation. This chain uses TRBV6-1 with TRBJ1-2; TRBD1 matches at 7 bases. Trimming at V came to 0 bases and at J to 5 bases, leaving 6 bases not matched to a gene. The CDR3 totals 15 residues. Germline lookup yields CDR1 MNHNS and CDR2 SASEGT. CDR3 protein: CASSEARGGKYGYTF. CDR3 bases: TGTGCCAGCAGTGAAGCGAGAGGGGGCAAATATGGCTACACCTTC.

This CDR3 is CASSLVGGQGYTF. For the CDR3, the DNA is TGTGCCAGCAGCTTAGTGGGGGGGCAAGGCTACACCTTC. V gene TRBV7-8 combines with J gene TRBJ1-2; tentative D call: TRBD1 (6 bases). Per germline, CDR1 SGHVS and CDR2 FQNEAQ. The length of the CDR3 is 13 residues. V gave up 1 base and J gave up 8 bases, with 11 bases separating them.

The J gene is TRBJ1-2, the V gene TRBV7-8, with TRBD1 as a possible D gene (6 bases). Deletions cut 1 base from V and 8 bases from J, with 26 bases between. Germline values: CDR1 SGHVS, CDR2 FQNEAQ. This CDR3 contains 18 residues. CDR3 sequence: CASSLGSLREGVISGYTF. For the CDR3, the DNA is TGTGCCAGCAGCTTAGGGTCGTTACGGGAGGGGGTTATCAGCGGCTACACCTTC.

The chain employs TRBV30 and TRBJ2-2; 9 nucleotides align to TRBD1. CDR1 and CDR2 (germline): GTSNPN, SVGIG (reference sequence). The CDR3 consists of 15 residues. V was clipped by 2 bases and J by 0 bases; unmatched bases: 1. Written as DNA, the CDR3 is TGTGCCTGGAGTCGGGACAGGGCGAACACCGGGGAGCTGTTTTTT. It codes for CAWSRDRANTGELFF.

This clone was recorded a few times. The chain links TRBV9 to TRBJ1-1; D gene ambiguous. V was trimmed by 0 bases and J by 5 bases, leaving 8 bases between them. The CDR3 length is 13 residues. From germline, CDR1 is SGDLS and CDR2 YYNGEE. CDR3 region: CASSVAIRTEAFF. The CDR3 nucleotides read TGTGCCAGCAGCGTAGCTATACGTACTGAAGCTTTCTTT. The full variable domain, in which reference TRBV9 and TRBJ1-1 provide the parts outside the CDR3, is DSGVTQTPKHLITATGQRVTLRCSPRSGDLSVYWYQQSLDQGLQFLIQYYNGEERAKGNILERFSAQQFPDLHSELNLSSLELGDSALYFCASSVAIRTEAFFGQGTRLTVV.

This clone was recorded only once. The CDR3 DNA follows: TGTGCCAGCAGCTACGGACAGGCTGGGCTGGTAGATTTCTTT. Its protein product is CASSYGQAGLVDFF. The V gene is TRBV5-5, the J gene TRBJ1-1, with TRBD1 matching over 7 bases. V lost 3 bases to trimming and J lost 13 bases; unmatched junction nucleotides: 15. The CDR3 covers 14 residues. Germline lookup yields CDR1 SGHKS and CDR2 YYEKEE (reference sequence).